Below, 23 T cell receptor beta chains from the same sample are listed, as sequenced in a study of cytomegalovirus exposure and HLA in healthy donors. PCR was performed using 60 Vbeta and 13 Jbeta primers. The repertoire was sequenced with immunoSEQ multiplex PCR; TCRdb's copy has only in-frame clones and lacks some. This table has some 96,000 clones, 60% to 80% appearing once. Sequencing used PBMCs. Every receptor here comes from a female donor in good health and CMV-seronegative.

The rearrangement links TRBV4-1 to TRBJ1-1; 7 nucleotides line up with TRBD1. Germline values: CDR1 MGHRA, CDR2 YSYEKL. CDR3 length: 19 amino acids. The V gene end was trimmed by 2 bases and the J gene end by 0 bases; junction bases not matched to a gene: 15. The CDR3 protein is CASSQNRGPTLLMNTEAFF. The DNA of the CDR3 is TGCGCCAGCAGCCAAAACAGGGGACCCACGCTTCTAATGAACACTGAAGCTTTCTTT.

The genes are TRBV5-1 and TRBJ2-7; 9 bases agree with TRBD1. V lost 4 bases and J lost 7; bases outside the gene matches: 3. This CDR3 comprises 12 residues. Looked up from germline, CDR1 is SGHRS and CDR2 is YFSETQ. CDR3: CASSLTGGEQYF. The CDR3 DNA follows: TGCGCCAGCAGCCTGACAGGGGGAGAGCAGTACTTC.

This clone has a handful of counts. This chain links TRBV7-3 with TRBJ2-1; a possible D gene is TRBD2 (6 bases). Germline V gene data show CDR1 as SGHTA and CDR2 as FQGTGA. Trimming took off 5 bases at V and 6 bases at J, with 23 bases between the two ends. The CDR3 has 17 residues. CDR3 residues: CASSPRDSSQTSNEQFF. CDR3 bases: TGTGCCAGCAGCCCAAGGGACTCCTCACAAACATCCAATGAGCAGTTCTTC.

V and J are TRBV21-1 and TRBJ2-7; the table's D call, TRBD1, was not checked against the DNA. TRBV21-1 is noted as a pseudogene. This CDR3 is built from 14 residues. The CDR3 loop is CATPLDRGGPEQYF. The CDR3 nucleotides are TGTGCCACACCCCTGGACAGGGGTGGACCCGAGCAGTACTTC.

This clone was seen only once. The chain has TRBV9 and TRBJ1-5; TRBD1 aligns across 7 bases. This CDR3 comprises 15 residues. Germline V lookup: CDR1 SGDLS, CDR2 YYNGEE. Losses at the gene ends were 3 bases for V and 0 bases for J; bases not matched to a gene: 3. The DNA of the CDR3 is TGTGCCAGCAGCGCCGGGACAGCTAGCAATCAGCCCCAGCATTTT. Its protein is CASSAGTASNQPQHF.

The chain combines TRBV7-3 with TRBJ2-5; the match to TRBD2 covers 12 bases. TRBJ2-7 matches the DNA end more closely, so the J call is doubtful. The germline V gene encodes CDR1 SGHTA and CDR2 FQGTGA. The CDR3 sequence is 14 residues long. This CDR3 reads CASSSSGGAYEQYF. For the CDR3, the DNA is TGTGCCAGCAGCTCTAGCGGGGGGGCGTACGAGCAGTACTTC.

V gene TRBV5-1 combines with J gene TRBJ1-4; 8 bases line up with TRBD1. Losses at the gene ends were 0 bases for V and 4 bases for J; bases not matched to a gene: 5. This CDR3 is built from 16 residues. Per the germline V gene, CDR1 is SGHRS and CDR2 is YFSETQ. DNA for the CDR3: TGCGCCAGCAGCTTGGTTGCGACAGGGGATAATGAAAAACTGTTTTTT. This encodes CASSLVATGDNEKLFF.

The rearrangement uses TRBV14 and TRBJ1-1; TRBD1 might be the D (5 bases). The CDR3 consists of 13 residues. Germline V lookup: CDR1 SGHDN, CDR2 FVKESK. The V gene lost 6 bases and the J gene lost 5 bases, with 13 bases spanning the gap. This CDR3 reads CASSGEGRTEAFF. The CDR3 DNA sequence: TGTGCCAGCAGTGGAGAGGGGAGGACTGAAGCTTTCTTT.

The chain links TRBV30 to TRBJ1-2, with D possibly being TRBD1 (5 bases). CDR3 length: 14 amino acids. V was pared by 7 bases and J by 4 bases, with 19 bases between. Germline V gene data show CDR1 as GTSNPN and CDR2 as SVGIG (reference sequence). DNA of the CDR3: TGTGCCTCCCACCATACCGACAGTATCTATGGCTACACCTTC. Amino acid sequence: CASHHTDSIYGYTF. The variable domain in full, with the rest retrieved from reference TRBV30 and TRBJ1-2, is SQTIHQWPATLVQPVGSPLSLECTVEGTSNPNLYWYRQAAGRGLQLLFYSVGIGQISSEVPQNLSASRPQDRQFILSSKKLLLSDSGFYLCASHHTDSIYGYTFGSGTRLTVV.

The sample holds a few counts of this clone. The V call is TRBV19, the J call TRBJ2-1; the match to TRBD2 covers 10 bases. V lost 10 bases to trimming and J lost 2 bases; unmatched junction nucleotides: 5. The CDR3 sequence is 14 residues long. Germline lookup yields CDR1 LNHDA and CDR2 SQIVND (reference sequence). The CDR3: CATLAGDAYNEQFF. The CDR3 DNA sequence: TGTGCCACCCTAGCGGGAGATGCCTACAATGAGCAGTTCTTC.

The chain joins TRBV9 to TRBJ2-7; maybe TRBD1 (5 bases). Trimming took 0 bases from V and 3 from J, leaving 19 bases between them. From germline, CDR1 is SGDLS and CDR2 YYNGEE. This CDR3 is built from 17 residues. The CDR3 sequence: CASSVDARAGLYYEQYF. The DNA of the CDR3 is TGTGCCAGCAGCGTAGATGCTAGGGCAGGGCTATACTACGAGCAGTACTTC.

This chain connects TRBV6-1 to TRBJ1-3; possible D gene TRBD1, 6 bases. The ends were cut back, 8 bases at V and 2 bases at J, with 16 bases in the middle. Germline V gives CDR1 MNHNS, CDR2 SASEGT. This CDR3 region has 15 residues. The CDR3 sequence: CASSPSGTPGNTIYF. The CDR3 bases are TGTGCCAGCTCTCCTTCCGGGACACCTGGAAACACCATATATTTT.

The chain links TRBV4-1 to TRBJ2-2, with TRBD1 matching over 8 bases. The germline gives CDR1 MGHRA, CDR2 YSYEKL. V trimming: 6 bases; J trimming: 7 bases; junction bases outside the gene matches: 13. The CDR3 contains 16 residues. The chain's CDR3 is CASSRPDREADGELFF. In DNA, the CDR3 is TGCGCCAGCAGTCGTCCGGACAGGGAGGCGGACGGGGAGCTGTTTTTT.

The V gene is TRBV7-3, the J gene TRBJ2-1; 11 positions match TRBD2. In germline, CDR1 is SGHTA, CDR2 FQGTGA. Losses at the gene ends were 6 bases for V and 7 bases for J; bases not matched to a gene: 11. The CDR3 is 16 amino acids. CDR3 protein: CASSQGLAGGENEQFF. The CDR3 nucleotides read TGTGCCAGCAGTCAGGGGCTAGCGGGGGGAGAGAATGAGCAGTTCTTC.

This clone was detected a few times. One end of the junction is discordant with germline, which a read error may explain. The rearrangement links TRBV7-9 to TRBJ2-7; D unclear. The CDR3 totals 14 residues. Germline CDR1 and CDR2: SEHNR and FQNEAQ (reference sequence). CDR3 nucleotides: TGTTCCAGCACTCCCGCAGGATTTTCCTACGAGCAGTACTTC. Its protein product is CSSTPAGFSYEQYF. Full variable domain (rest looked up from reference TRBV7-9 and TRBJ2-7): DTGVSQNPRHKITKRGQNVTFRCDPISEHNRLYWYRQTLGQGPEFLTYFQNEAQLEKSRLLSDRFSAERPKGSFSTLEIQRTEQGDSAMYLCSSTPAGFSYEQYFGPGTRLTVT.

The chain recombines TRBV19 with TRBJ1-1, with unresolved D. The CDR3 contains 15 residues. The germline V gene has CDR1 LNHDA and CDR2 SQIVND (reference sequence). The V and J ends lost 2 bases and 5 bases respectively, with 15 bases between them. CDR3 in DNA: TGTGCCAGTAGTATAAGATTCGGGGTGCTGACTGAAGCTTTCTTT. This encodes CASSIRFGVLTEAFF.

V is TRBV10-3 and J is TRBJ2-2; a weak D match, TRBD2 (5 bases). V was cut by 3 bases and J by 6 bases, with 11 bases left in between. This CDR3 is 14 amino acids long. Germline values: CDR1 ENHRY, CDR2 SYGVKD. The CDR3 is CAISEQLVSGELFF. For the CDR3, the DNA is TGTGCCATCAGTGAACAACTAGTATCCGGGGAGCTGTTTTTT.

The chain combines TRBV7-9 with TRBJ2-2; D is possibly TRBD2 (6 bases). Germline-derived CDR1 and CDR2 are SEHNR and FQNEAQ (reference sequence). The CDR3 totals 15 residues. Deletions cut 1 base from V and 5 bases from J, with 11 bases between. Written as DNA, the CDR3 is TGTGCCAGCAGCTTAGGGGACTCAGGGACCGGGGAGCTGTTTTTT. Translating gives CASSLGDSGTGELFF.

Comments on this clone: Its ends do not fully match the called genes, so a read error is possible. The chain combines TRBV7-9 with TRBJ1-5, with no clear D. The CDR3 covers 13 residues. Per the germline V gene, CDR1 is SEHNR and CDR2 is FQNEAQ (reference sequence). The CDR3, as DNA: TGTTCCAGCAGCTTAGGAGGAAATCAGCCCCAGCATTTT. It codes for CSSSLGGNQPQHF.

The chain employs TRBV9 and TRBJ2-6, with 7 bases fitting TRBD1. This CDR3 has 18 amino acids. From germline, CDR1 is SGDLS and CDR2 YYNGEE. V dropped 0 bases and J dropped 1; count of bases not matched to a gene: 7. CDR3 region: CASSVVRGGFSGANVLTF. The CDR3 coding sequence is TGTGCCAGCAGCGTAGTGAGAGGGGGCTTTTCTGGGGCCAACGTCCTGACTTTC.

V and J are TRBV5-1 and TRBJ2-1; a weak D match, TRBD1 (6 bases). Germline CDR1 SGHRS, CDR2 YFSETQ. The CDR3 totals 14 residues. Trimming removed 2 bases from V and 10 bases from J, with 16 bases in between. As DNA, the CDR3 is TGCGCCAGCAGCTTTGTTGTTAAGGGACAAGAGCAGTTCTTC. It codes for CASSFVVKGQEQFF.

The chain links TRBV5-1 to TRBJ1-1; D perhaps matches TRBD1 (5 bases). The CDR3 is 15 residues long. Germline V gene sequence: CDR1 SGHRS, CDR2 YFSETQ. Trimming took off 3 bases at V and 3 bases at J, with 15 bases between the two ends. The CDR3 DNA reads TGCGCCAGCAGCTCCCAGGGATTCAAGGACACTGAAGCTTTCTTT. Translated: CASSSQGFKDTEAFF.

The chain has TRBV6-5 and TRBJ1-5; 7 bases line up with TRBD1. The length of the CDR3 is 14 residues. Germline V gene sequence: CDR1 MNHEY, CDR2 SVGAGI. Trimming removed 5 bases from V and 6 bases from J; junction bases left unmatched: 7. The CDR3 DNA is TGTGCCAGCAGTGTCAGGGGGTTGGGTCAGCCCCAGCATTTT. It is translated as CASSVRGLGQPQHF.